This T cell receptor beta chain was captured in a study of CD8 T cells in ankylosing spondylitis. TCRdb independently ran MiXCR on the 5' RACE reads; one entry per CDR3 protein. The sample gives about 240,000 distinct CDR3 sequences, 8.6% of which show up once; around 6.8% is in the top ten. Overall study results and limits: Blood from ankylosing spondylitis patients appeared to carry a characteristic roughly 8-variant TCR beta motif. Matched ankylosing spondylitis synovial fluid reportedly showed significant enrichment of disease-linked clones.

CDR3 length: 14 residues. Germline V lookup: CDR1 SGHDT, CDR2 YYEEEE. Trimming took off 5 bases at V and 2 bases at J, with 14 bases between the two ends. This clonotype was recorded a few times. As yet, its antigen is unknown. This clonotype originated in a male donor with ankylosing spondylitis or in good health (not recorded which). The sample consisted of blood, either unsorted or a sorted T cell fraction (not recorded which). The rearrangement joins TRBV5-6 to TRBJ2-7; D gene unclear. This CDR3 reads CASRRSIATYEQYF. CDR3 DNA: TGTGCCAGCAGACGTTCCATCGCAACCTACGAGCAGTACTTC.